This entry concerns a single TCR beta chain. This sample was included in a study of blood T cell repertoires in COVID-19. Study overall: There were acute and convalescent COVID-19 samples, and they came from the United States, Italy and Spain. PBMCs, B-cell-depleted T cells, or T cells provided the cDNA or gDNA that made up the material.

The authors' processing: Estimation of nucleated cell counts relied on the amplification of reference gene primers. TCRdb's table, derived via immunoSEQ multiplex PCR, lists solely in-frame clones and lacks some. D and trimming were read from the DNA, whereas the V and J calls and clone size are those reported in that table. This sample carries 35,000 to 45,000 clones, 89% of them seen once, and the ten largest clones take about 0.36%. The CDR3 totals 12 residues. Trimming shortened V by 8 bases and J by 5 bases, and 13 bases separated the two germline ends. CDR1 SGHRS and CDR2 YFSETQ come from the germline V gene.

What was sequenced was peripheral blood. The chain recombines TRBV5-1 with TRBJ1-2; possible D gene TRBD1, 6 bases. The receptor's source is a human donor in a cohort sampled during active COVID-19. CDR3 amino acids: CASHRDGYGYTF. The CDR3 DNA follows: TGCGCCAGTCACAGGGACGGTTATGGCTACACCTTC.